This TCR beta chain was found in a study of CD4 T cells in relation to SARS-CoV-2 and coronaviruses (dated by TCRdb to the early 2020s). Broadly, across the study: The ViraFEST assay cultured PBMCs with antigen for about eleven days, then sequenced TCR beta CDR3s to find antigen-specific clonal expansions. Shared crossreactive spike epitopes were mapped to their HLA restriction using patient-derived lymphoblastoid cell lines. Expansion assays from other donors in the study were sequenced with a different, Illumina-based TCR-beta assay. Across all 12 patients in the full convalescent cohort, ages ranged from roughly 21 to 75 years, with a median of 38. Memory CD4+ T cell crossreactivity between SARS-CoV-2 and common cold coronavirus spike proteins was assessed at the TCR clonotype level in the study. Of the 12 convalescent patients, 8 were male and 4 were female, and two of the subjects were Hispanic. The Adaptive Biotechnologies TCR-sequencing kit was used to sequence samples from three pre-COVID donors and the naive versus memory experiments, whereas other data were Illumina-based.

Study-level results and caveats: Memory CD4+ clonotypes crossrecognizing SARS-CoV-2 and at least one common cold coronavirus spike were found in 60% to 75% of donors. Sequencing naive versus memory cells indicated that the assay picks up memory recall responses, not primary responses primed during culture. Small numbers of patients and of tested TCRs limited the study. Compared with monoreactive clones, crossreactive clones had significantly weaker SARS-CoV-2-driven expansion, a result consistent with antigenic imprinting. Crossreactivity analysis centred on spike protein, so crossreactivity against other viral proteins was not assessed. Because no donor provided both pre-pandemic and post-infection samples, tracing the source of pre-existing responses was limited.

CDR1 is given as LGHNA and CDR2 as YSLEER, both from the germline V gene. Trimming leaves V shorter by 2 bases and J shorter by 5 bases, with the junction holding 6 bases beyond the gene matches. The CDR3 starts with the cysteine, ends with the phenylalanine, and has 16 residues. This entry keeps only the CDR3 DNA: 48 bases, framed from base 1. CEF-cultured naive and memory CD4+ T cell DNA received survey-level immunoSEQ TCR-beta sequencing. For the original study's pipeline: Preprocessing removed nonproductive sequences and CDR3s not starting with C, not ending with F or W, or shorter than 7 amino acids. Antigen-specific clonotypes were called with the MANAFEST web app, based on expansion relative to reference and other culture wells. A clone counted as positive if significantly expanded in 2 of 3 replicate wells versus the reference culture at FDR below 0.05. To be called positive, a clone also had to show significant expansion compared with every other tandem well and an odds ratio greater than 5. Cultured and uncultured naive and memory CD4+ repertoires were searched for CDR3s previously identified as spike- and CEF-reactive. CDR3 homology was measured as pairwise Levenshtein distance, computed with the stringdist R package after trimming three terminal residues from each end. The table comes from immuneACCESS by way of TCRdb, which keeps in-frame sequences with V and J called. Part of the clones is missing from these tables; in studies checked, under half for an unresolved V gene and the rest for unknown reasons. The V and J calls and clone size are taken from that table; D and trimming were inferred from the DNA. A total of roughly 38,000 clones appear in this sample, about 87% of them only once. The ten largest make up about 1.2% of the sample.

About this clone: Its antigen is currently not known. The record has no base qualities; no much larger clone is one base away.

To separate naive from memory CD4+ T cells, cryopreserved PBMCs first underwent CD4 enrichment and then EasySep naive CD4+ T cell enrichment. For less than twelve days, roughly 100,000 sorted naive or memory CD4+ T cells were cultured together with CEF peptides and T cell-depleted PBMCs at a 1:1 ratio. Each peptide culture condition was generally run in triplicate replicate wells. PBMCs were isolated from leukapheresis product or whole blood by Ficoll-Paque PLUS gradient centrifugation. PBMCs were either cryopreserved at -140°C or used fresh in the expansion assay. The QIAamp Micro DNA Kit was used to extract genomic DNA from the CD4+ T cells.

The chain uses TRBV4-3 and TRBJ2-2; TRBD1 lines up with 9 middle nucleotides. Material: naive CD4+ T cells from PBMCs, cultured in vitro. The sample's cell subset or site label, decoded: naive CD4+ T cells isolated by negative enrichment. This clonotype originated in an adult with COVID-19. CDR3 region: CASSQPGQGVTGELFF. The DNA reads TGCGCCAGCAGCCAACCGGGACAGGGTGTTACCGGGGAGCTGTTTTTT.